This T cell receptor beta chain was found in a study of a mutant IDH1 vaccine in newly diagnosed glioma. The J segment lost 5 bases and the V segment lost 5 bases, leaving 2 bases of the junction unmatched. The germline CDR1 and CDR2 sequences are MNHEY and SVGAGI. This CDR3 has 14 amino acids. Time point of the sample: baseline, week 1 (first vaccination visit). Treatment noted: pre-vaccination baseline after standard-of-care therapy. Only in-frame clones appear in the TCRdb table, and some are missing; sequencing was by immunoSEQ multiplex PCR. The sample has about 69,000 clones, 70% to 90% seen once.

The sample here was PBMCs, taken from a glioma patient treated with radiotherapy, temozolomide or both. The chain carries TRBV6-5 and TRBJ1-4; 10 positions agree with TRBD1. The sequence came from a young man with glioma. CDR3 residues: CASSQDRGNEKLFF. The CDR3 nucleotides are TGTGCCAGCAGTCAGGACAGGGGGAATGAAAAACTGTTTTTT.